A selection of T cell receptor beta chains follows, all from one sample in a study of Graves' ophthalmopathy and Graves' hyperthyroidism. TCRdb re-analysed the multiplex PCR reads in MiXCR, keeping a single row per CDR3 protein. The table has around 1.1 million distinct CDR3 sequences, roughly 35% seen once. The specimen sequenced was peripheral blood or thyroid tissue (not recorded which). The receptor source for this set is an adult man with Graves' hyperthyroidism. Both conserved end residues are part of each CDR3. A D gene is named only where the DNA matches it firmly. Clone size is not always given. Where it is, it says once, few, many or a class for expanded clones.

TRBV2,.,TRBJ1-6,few,CASSEAQAGLAPLHF,TGTGCCAGCAGTGAGGCCCAAGCCGGGTTGGCACCCCTCCACTTT
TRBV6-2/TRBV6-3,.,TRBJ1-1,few,CASRPPGGYMNTEAFF,TGTGCCAGCAGACCTCCCGGGGGGTACATGAACACTGAAGCTTTCTTT
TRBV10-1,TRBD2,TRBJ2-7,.,CASSEWASGRKDEQYF,TGCGCCAGCAGTGAGTGGGCTAGCGGGAGGAAGGACGAGCAGTACTTC
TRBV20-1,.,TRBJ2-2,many,CSARTGNTGELFF,TGCAGTGCTAGGACAGGGAACACCGGGGAGCTGTTTTTT
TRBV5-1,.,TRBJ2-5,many,CASSLWAEQETQYF,TGCGCCAGCAGCTTGTGGGCAGAGCAAGAGACCCAGTACTTC
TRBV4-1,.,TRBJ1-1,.,CASSQGYEMGAFF,TGCGCCAGCAGCCAAGGCTATGAAATGGGAGCTTTCTTT
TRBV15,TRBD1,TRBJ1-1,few,CATSKGTGGLNTEAFF,TGTGCCACCAGCAAAGGGACAGGGGGCTTGAACACTGAAGCTTTCTTT
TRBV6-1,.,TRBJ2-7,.,CASSTPGVHYEQYF,TGTGCCAGCAGTACCCCAGGGGTACACTACGAGCAGTACTTC
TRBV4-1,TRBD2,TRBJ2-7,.,CASSRMGLAGAYEQYF,TGCGCCAGCAGCCGGATGGGACTAGCGGGAGCCTACGAGCAGTACTTC
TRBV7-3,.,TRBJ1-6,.,CASSMYRNSPHHF,TGTGCCAGCAGCATGTATCGTAATTCACCCCACCACTTT
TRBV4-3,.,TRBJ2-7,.,CASSQGLHDYEQYF,TGCGCCAGCAGCCAAGGACTTCACGACTACGAGCAGTACTTC
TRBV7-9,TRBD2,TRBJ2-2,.,CASSPRLAEITGELFF,TGTGCCAGCAGCCCTAGACTAGCGGAGATCACCGGGGAGCTGTTTTTT
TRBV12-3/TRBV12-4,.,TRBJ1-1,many,CASRIQREAFF,TGTGCCAGCAGGATCCAAAGAGAAGCTTTCTTT
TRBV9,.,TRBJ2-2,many,CASSQGGELFF,TGTGCCAGCAGCCAGGGCGGGGAGCTGTTTTTT
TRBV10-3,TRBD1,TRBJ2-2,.,CAISGPGQGANTGELFF,TGTGCCATCAGTGGGCCGGGACAGGGGGCGAACACTGGGGAGCTGTTTTTT
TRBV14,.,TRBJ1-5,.,CASARLEPQHF,TGTGCCAGCGCCCGCCTCGAGCCCCAGCATTTT
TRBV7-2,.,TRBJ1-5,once,CASSLGQGSPQHF,TGTGCCAGCAGCTTAGGGCAGGGGTCTCCCCAGCATTTT
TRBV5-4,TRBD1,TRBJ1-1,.,CASSPRGQPPNTEAFF,TGTGCCAGCAGCCCCCGGGGACAGCCGCCGAACACTGAAGCTTTCTTT
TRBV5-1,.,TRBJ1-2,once,CASSLDRSIYGYTF,TGCGCCAGCAGCTTGGACAGGTCGATCTATGGCTACACCTTC
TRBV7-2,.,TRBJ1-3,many,CASRLSGNTIYF,TGTGCCAGCCGGCTATCTGGAAACACCATATATTTT
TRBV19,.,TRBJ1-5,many,CASSRVGSTNQPQHF,TGTGCCAGTAGCAGGGTGGGGTCAACCAATCAGCCCCAGCATTTT
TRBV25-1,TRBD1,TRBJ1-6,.,CASSGETGGYNSPLHF,TGTGCCAGCAGTGGGGAGACAGGGGGATATAATTCACCCCTCCACTTT
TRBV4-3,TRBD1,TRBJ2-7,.,CASSQDQGAWEQYF,TGCGCCAGCAGCCAAGATCAGGGGGCTTGGGAGCAGTACTTC
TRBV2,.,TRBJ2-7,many,CASSGPGVVNEQYF,TGTGCCAGCAGTGGGCCCGGGGTTGTGAACGAGCAGTACTTC
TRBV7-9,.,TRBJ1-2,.,CASSLTGVVYGYTF,TGTGCCAGCAGCTTAACGGGGGTCGTCTATGGCTACACCTTC
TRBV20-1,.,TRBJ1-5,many,CSASNYEAAPQHF,TGCAGTGCTAGTAATTATGAGGCGGCGCCCCAGCATTTT
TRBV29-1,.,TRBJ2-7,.,CSVLRLGTYEQYF,TGCAGCGTTCTCAGACTAGGCACCTACGAGCAGTACTTC
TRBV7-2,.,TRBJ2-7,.,CASNWDATGYEQYF,TGTGCCAGCAACTGGGACGCCACAGGTTACGAGCAGTACTTC
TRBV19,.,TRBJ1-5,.,CASSGDHYQPQHF,TGTGCCAGTTCAGGGGACCACTATCAGCCCCAGCATTTT
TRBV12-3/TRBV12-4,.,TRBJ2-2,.,CASSSPILSGELFF,TGTGCCAGCAGCTCCCCCATCCTCTCCGGGGAGCTGTTTTTT
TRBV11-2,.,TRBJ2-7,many,CASSLFVAYEQYF,TGTGCCAGCAGCTTATTCGTGGCCTACGAGCAGTACTTC
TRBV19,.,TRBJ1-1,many,CASSIAGTDTEAFF,TGTGCCAGTAGTATTGCAGGGACGGACACTGAAGCTTTCTTT
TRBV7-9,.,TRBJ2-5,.,CASSPALRETQYF,TGTGCCAGCAGCCCCGCATTGAGAGAGACCCAGTACTTC
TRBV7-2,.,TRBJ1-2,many,CASSSATVLYGYTF,TGTGCCAGCAGCTCCGCGACAGTTCTCTATGGCTACACCTTC
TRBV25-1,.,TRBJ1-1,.,CASSANFVPGVNTEAFF,TGTGCCAGCAGTGCTAATTTCGTCCCGGGCGTGAACACTGAAGCTTTCTTT
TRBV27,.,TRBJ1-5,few,CASSLSGDRVNSNQPQHF,TGTGCCAGCAGTTTATCAGGGGATCGGGTGAACAGCAATCAGCCCCAGCATTTT
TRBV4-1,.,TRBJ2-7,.,CASSQAVKSYEQYF,TGCGCCAGCAGCCAAGCAGTCAAATCCTACGAGCAGTACTTC
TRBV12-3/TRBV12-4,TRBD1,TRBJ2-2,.,CASSTTGGWELFF,TGTGCCAGCAGTACGACAGGGGGGTGGGAGCTGTTTTTT
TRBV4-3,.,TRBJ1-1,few,CASSMTEENTEAFF,TGCGCCAGCAGCATGACAGAAGAGAACACTGAAGCTTTCTTT